This record covers a single T cell receptor beta chain. This specimen comes from a study of blood T cell repertoires in COVID-19. Study background: PBMCs, B-cell-depleted T cells, or T cells were the source of the cDNA or gDNA that made up the material.

Method: immunoSEQ multiplex PCR; TCRdb's copy keeps in-frame clones and lacks some. The data contain 15,000 to 20,000 clones, roughly nine tenths of them seen just once; the ten biggest clones take up more than 3.5%. The V gene lost 6 bases and the J gene lost 3 bases, with 12 bases spanning the gap. CDR3 length: 14 residues. Germline lookup yields CDR1 LNHDA and CDR2 SQIVND (reference sequence). The chain recombines TRBV19 with TRBJ2-1, with D uncertain. The receptor comes from a human donor in a cohort sampled during active COVID-19. Sequencing used peripheral blood. For the CDR3, the DNA is TGTGCCAGTAGCTGGTCCGTCGGCTACAATGAGCAGTTCTTC. Translated, it gives CASSWSVGYNEQFF.